The T cell receptor beta chain under discussion was sequenced for a study of early T cells in non-severe SARS-CoV-2 infection. About the research overall: The input, bulk RNA from unsorted whole blood, was sequenced, and chains were unpaired.

Between the trimmed V and J ends, which lost 4 bases and 0 bases, there was a span of 16 bases. The CDR3 totals 18 residues. CDR1 is MGHDK and CDR2 is SYGVNS in the germline V gene. MiXCR, run by TCRdb on the 5' RACE reads, gives a single entry per CDR3 protein. The sample includes some 38,000 distinct CDR3 sequences, 3% to 4.5% of them seen just once. This clonotype was seen at least ten times. The chain couples TRBV25-1 to TRBJ1-6; D ambiguous. This sequence originates from an adult who was a healthcare worker with PCR-confirmed SARS-CoV-2 infection or an uninfected control (not recorded which). The sequenced sample consisted of whole blood. The CDR3 DNA reads TGTGCCAGCAGTGGCCAGGCGTATATGAGCTCCTATAATTCACCCCTCCACTTT. The encoded protein is CASSGQAYMSSYNSPLHF.